This TCR beta chain originates from a study of PD-L1 blockade in urothelial cancer. The germline CDR1 and CDR2 sequences are SGHRS and YFSETQ. The length of the CDR3 is 17 residues. V was clipped by 4 bases and J by 3 bases; unmatched bases: 10. The assay was immunoSEQ multiplex PCR, and TCRdb's table has in-frame clones only and misses some. The sample has nearly 50,000 clones, approximately 85% seen once. The time point denotes: peripheral blood 6 weeks after treatment start. The TCR sequence derives from a man in his fifties with urothelial cancer. V usage is TRBV5-1 and J usage is TRBJ2-3; 11 bases are a match to TRBD2. This specimen consisted of PBMCs, obtained around atezolizumab (anti-PD-L1) treatment. The CDR3 coding sequence is TGCGCCAGCAGCACGAATAGCGGGGGGGCTCGGACAGATACGCAGTATTTT. Its translation: CASSTNSGGARTDTQYF. Complete variable domain (other parts from reference TRBV5-1 and TRBJ2-3): KAGVTQTPRYLIKTRGQQVTLSCSPISGHRSVSWYQQTPGQGLQFLFEYFSETQRNKGNFPGRFSGRQFSNSRSEMNVSTLELGDSALYLCASSTNSGGARTDTQYFGPGTRLTVL.